The subject of this entry is one T cell receptor beta chain. Which antigen it targets is not known. Per-base qualities were not stored, and no clone one base away is much larger. TCRB CDR3 sequencing used the immunoSEQ assay on genomic DNA. Per the authors' processing: Only a few patient CD8+ clones larger than 1% matched published virus-specific TCRB sequences when compared against them. Only productive TCRB rearrangements were included in the analyses. Defining a clone by its unique TCRB CDR3 sequence, the study calculated clonality as a productive clonality index derived from Shannon entropy. To calculate repertoire overlap between two samples, the template counts of each clone were considered relative to each sample's total templates. V-gene usage from TCRB sequencing and V-gene usage measured by flow cytometry were correlated (Spearman r of approximately 0.59). Held by TCRdb, this immuneACCESS table contains in-frame sequences only and omits some clones. Under half of the omission traces to an unresolved V gene where checked; the cause of the rest is unknown. V, J and clone size are taken as reported in that table, and D and trimming were inferred from the DNA itself. Recorded for this sample are more than 20,000 clones; roughly 80% of them occurred a single time. The top ten constitute about 3.5% of the sample.

V lost 4 bases and J lost 7 bases; the stretch between them is 13 bases long. In the germline V gene, CDR1 corresponds to MNHNS and CDR2 to SASEGT. From cysteine to phenylalanine, the CDR3 is 13 amino acids long. The sequence is cut down to CDR3 DNA, 39 bases in frame from base 1. The entry originates in a study of somatic mutations in cytotoxic T cells in rheumatoid arthritis (dated by TCRdb to about 2017). About the full investigation: Peripheral blood (about 30 ml EDTA) was collected from patients immediately after diagnosis and before any treatment began. The study asked whether expanded CD8+ T-cell clones in newly diagnosed, untreated rheumatoid arthritis carry somatic mutations, and used TCRB deep sequencing to characterize clonality. TCRB deep sequencing was performed for 65 rheumatoid arthritis patients and approximately 20 healthy controls. A FACSAria II or Sony SH800 was used to flow-sort some V beta antibody-stained T-cell populations at nearly 100% purity, and TCRB sequencing was also done on sorted V beta1+ cells. Patient and control groups had essentially identical median ages.

Results the study describes overall, beyond this receptor: Viral specificity could not be ruled out by absence from virus-specific databases, and the antigen targets of the expanded CD8+ clones remained unknown. Several identical CD8+ TCRB sequences were found in both blood and synovial fluid, and in about an eighth of the roughly 65 patients the largest CD8+ clone exceeded 20% of CD8+ cells. An increase of CD8+ clonality with age was seen in patients (Spearman r of about 0.45) but not in healthy controls. The slight underrepresentation of TRBV07 in patients was not corrected for multiple comparisons. There was no significant difference in CD8+ T-cell clonality between rheumatoid arthritis patients and age-matched healthy controls.

On an AutoMACS, CD4+ and CD8+ cells were isolated via positive magnetic bead selection, and their purity was verified by flow cytometry. After a first flow cytometry screen using a TCR V beta antibody panel, clonal expansions were characterized through TCRB deep sequencing of sorted CD8+ fractions. Peripheral blood mononuclear cells were isolated by Ficoll-Paque PLUS density gradient separation. DNA from CD4-enriched, CD8-enriched or PBMC samples was extracted using Nucleospin Tissue or Tissue XS kits and then quantified on a Qubit 2.0 fluorometer. The receptor was derived from an adult with rheumatoid arthritis. The specimen sequenced was CD8+ T cells sorted from blood. Recombination connected TRBV6-1 to TRBJ1-1; the D gene identity is not certain. The DNA sequence is given as TGTGCCAGCAGTGCCTCCGAAATTAATGAAGCTTTCTTT. Its amino acids are CASSASEINEAFF.